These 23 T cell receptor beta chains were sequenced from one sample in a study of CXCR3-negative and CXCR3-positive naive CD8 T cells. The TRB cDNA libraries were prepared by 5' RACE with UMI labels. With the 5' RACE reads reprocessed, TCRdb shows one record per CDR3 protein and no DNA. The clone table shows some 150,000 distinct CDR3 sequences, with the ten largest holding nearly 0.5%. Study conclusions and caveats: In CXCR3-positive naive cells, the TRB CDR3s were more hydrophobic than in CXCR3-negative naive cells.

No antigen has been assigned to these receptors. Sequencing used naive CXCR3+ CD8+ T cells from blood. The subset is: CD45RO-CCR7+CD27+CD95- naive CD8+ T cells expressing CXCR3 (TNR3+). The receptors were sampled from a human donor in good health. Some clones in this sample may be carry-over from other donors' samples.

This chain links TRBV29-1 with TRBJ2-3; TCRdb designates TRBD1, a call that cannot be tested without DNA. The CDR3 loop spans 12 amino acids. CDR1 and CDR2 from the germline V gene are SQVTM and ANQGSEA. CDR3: CSARESGDTQYF.

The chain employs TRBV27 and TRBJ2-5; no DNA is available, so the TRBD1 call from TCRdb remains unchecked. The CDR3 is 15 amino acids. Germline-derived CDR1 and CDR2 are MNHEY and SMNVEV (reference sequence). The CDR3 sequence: CASSRARGHQETQYF.

This chain's CDR3 is CASSLSAGGHEKLFF. This chain links TRBV28 with TRBJ1-4; TCRdb's D call, TRBD1, is unchecked because there is no DNA. This CDR3 is built from 15 residues. Germline CDR1 MDHEN, CDR2 SYDVKM.

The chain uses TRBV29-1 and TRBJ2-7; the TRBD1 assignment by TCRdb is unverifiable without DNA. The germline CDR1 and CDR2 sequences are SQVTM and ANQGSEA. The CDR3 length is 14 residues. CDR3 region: CSVEEVAGTYEQYF.

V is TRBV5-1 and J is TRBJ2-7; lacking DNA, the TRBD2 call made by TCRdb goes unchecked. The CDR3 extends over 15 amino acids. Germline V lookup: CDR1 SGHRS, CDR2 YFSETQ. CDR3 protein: CASSAGLAGRYEQYF.

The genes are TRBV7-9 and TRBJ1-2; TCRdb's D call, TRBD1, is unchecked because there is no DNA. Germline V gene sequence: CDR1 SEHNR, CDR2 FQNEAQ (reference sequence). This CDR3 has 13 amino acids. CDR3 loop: CASSPVGTYGYTF.

The CDR3 region is CASSLSPSPEGEQYF. The V gene is TRBV12-3 or TRBV12-4, the J gene TRBJ2-7; TCRdb reports TRBD1, a call that lacks DNA to check it against. This CDR3 spans 15 amino acids.

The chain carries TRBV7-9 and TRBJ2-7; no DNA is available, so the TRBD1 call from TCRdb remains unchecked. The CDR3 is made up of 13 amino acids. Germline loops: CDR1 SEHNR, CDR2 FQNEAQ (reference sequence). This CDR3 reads CASSPPGDSEQYF.

CDR3 region: CSVVGSYGESENGYTF. The V and J genes are TRBV29-1 and TRBJ1-2. The CDR3 has 16 residues. Germline lookup yields CDR1 SQVTM and CDR2 ANQGSEA.

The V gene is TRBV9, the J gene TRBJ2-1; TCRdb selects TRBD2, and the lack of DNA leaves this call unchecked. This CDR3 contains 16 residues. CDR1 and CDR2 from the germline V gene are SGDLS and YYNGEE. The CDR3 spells CASTREGGVSYNEQFF.

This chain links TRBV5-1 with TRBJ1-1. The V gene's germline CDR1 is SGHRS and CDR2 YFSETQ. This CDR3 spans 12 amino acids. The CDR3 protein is CAGSSGNTEAFF.

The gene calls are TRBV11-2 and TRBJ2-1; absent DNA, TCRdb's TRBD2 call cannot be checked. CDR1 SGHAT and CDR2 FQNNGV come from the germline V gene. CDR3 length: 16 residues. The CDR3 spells CASSLDPAGFYNEQFF. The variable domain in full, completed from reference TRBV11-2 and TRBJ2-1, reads EAGVAQSPRYKIIEKRQSVAFWCNPISGHATLYWYQQILGQGPKLLIQFQNNGVVDDSQLPKDRFSAERLKGVDSTLKIQPAKLEDSAVYLCASSLDPAGFYNEQFFGPGTRLTVL.

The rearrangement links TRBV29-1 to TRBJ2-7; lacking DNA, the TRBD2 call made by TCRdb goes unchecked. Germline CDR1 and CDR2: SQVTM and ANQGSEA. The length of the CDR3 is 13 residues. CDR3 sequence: CSVGWRDGYEQYF.

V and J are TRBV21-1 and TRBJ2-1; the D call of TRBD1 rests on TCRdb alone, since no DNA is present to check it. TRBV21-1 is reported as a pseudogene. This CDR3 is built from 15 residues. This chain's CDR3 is CASSKRVRAGDEQFF.

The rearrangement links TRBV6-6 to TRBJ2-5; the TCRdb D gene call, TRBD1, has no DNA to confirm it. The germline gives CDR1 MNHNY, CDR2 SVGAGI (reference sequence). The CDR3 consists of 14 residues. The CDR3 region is CASSPGGTQETKYF.

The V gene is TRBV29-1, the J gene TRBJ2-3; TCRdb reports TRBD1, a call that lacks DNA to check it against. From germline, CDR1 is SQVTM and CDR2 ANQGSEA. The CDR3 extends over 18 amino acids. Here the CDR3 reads CSVEVPAILVMREDTQYF.

The CDR3 spells CSVEERSRGMGYGYTF. This chain uses TRBV29-1 with TRBJ1-2; checking the TCRdb D call of TRBD1 is not possible without DNA. The CDR3 runs 16 residues. Germline assignment: CDR1 SQVTM and CDR2 ANQGSEA.

The CDR3: CASSLGTGTSSHEQYF. This sequence joins TRBV7-9 and TRBJ2-7; TCRdb's D gene call, TRBD2, goes unchecked for lack of DNA. The CDR3 loop spans 16 amino acids. Per germline, CDR1 SEHNR and CDR2 FQNEAQ (reference sequence).

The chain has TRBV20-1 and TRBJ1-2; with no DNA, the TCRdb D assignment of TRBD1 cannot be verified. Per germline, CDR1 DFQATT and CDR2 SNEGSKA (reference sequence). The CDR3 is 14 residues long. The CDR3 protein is CSAQEVGASYGYTF.

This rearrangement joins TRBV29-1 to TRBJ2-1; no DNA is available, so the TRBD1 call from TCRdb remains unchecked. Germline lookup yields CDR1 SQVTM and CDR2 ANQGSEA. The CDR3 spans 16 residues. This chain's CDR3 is CSVEEGQGVSYNEQFF.

The chain's CDR3 is CSASKQAYQETQYF. The J gene is TRBJ2-5, the V gene TRBV20-1; TCRdb names TRBD1, which stays unverified in the absence of DNA. This CDR3 has 14 residues. Germline values: CDR1 DFQATT, CDR2 SNEGSKA (reference sequence).

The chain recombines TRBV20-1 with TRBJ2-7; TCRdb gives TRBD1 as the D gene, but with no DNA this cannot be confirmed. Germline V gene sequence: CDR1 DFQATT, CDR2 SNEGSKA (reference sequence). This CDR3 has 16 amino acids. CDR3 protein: CSARARRAGIFDEQYF.

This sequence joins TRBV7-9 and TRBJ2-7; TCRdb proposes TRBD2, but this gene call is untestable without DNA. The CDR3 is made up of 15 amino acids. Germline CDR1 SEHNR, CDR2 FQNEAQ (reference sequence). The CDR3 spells CASSFASGPSYEQYF.